What follows is one TCR beta chain and its context. These data belong to a study of blood T cell repertoires in COVID-19. The wider study: Whether acute or convalescent, the COVID-19 samples came from the United States, Italy and Spain. PBMCs, B-cell-depleted T cells, or T cells provided the cDNA or gDNA that made up the material.

The germline gives CDR1 SGHTA, CDR2 FQGNSA. This CDR3 has 15 amino acids. Trimming left V 1 base short and J 8 bases short, with 14 bases between. In the authors' methods: Nucleated cell counts were estimated from reference gene primer amplification. Assay: immunoSEQ multiplex PCR; the TCRdb copy retains only in-frame clones and omits some. V and J calls and clone size come straight from that table; D and trimming were deduced from the DNA. The sample yields tens of thousands of clones, around 89% seen once. The TCR was taken from an older man with active or convalescent COVID-19. Sequenced sample: peripheral blood. This chain connects TRBV7-2 to TRBJ1-4; tentatively, D is TRBD1 (6 bases). The CDR3 DNA is TGTGCCAGCAGCTTAGGAAGGGGGGGTAACGAAAAACTGTTTTTT. Translation gives CASSLGRGGNEKLFF.